This T cell receptor (beta chain) emerged from a study of cytomegalovirus exposure and HLA in healthy donors (dated by TCRdb to the late 2010s). Background on the whole study: In an earlier analysis of fewer than 750 of the donors, about 270 Gb of sequence data and approximately 100 million unique TCR beta sequences from 150 million to 200 million T cells were reported. The study profiled the T cell repertoires of some 610 subjects by immunosequencing and related them to cytomegalovirus serostatus. A later analysis re-examined previously published TCR beta repertoires from hundreds of donors and added high-resolution HLA genotyping to investigate patterns of TCR occurrence. The study aimed to test whether signatures of past pathogen exposure could be identified by cataloging public T cell receptors. The number of donors typed differed by locus, with about 629-640 for A, B, C, DRB1 and DQB1, roughly 520 for DQA1, 606 for DPA1, and around 450 for DPB1. Four or five DR-DQ haplotypes were handled as single units for association and clustering, since linkage in the cohort was strong. All discovery cohort repertoires had been generated on a single sequencing platform. An earlier analysis of approximately 500 of the donors applied high-throughput TCR beta sequencing to assess whether each TCR beta V gene segment acted as functional or pseudogenic. Donor age, sex, ethnicity and CMV serostatus were compiled together with the repertoire data. In the later analysis, no new phenotypic data were used to find candidate immune exposures; instead, reliance was placed on TCR beta sequences and their occurrence across donors. Roughly 300 gigabases of sequencing data and around 85 million unique TCR sequences made up an early release that covered 500 to 700 HLA-typed donors. The study combined high-throughput TCR immunosequencing, statistical association of individual TCRs with disease status, and machine learning to predict cytomegalovirus infection status. A separate validation cohort of 100 to 150 different subjects was used in addition to the approximately 700-subject first cohort. Among the roughly 400 genotyped donors, about 83% belonged to the genetic ancestry cluster associated with self-reported Caucasian donors. Across about 370 genotyped donors of the cohort, an average of roughly 230,000 unique TCR beta nucleotide sequences per donor were sequenced, and roughly 20% of those sequences were non-productive. A later genetic analysis took genome-wide SNP genotypes for about 55% of the roughly 670 donors and used that subset as a discovery cohort. Class I and class II HLA loci were covered by the typing at four-digit resolution.

The germline V gene (reference sequence) provides CDR1 LNHDA and CDR2 SQIVND. From the cysteine through the phenylalanine, the CDR3 covers 13 amino acids. CDR3 DNA only is kept here, 39 bases in frame from base 1. Trimming costs V 7 bases and J 8 bases, and their ends lie 15 bases apart. Overall study outcomes, separate from this receptor: Most TCR sequences were seen in very few donors, while some public TCRs were found in many individuals. According to a later analysis, TCR association rates differed among HLA loci, with DRB1 alleles showing the most associated TCRs and HLA-C alleles showing the fewest. A later analysis found that most CMV-associated TCR beta chains appeared HLA-restricted, with HLA associations seemingly driven largely by CMV exposure. When HLA alleles, especially DR and DQ, strongly co-occurred, attributing TCR associations to individual alleles was difficult. It was suggested by the authors that the approach could potentially be generalized to other disease states and immunological phenotypes. The classifier was reported to diagnose cytomegalovirus status with high specificity and sensitivity in both the original and validation cohorts. Compared with the 666-donor mean, donors in an Asian-associated ancestry cluster had fewer N-insertions in productive TCRs, according to a later genetic analysis. According to a later analysis, parvovirus B19, influenza, CMV and Epstein-Barr virus appeared linked to several top co-occurrence clusters. A further reported finding was that TCR beta sequences accurately predicted the HLA-A and HLA-B alleles for most subjects in the first cohort. Because the 87-base-pair reads could not distinguish some IMGT-functional V segments, including TRBV6-2 and TRBV6-3, those segments were excluded. Compared with equally common non-associated chains, HLA-associated TCR beta chains in a later analysis were more clonally expanded and had lower generation probabilities. Three of the identified cytomegalovirus-associated TCR beta chains were confirmed in vitro to be specific for cytomegalovirus antigens. Sequencing depth was assumed to be roughly uniform across donors in the presence/absence analyses, though that assumption may not hold. A later analysis associated about 16,000 TCR beta sequences with specific HLA alleles at a false discovery rate of 0.05. The earlier analysis of about 600 of the donors excluded some 15 rarely observed V segments, including chromosome 9 orphons, because counts were too low. A group of highly shared sequence variants was considered likely to be a technical artifact of the sequencing pipeline. Because HLA typing was unavailable for some donors at each locus, only the typed subset was used in association tests. The only immune exposure information available for the cohort was CMV serostatus. The study gave a list of over 150 TCR beta chains associated with cytomegalovirus. In an earlier analysis of approximately 600 of the donors, most TCR beta V segments were observed in productive rearrangements about 90% or about 30% of the time, broadly matching IMGT annotations. In a later genetic analysis, a missense DCLRE1C variant was associated with V-gene and J-gene trimming of TCR beta chains, and the association was replicated in an independent cohort. Only TCR beta chains were sequenced in this cohort, and the absence of alpha or paired-chain data limited detectable features. Linkage disequilibrium might explain the correlated functional status among segregating V segments, but an unknown experimental factor could not be excluded.

For this clone: Its specific antigen is unknown.

In total, 600 or so healthy bone marrow donors made up the cohort. All cohort members were sampled while nominally healthy, although unrecorded immune exposures were likely present. The donor was CMV seronegative and belonged to the group of 352 seronegative cohort members. Each donor provided a peripheral blood sample, and peripheral blood mononuclear cells were used for TCR beta sequencing. Genomic DNA extraction from the blood cell samples was performed with the Qiagen DNeasy Blood Extraction Kit. Receptors were amplified or captured by the immunoSEQ multiplex PCR assay. For the multiplex PCR, a mixture combining 60 forward primers for TCR Vbeta segments and 13 reverse primers for TCR Jbeta segments was used. A multiplex PCR assay on genomic DNA amplified the CDR3 region of rearranged TCR beta genes. On the Illumina HiSeq System, the amplified TCR beta libraries were sequenced as 87-base-pair reads. In the authors' own workflow: A later analysis counted 75 million to 100 million unique TCR beta chains across the 666 repertoires, and 10 million to 11 million of these chains were shared by at least two donors. Raw reads were error-corrected and collapsed into unique sequences by a nearest-neighbor algorithm in which closely related sequences were merged to remove PCR and sequencing errors. V, D and J gene segments were assigned by aligning CDR3 sequences to IMGT reference sequences. Each retained sequence needed at least a six-nucleotide match to both a V gene segment and a J gene segment. A rearrangement counted as productive if the CDR3 had no stop codons and remained in frame with V and J, and every other rearrangement counted as non-productive. CDR3 was defined according to IMGT convention as the region running from the second conserved V-encoded cysteine to the conserved J-encoded phenylalanine. In an earlier analysis of roughly 610 of the donors, sequences lacking an unambiguous match to a single V gene segment were excluded. An earlier analysis of several hundred of the donors called V segments functional above 56.7% productive rearrangements and segregating when the between-donor standard deviation exceeded 5%. To diagnose cytomegalovirus status from the catalog of TCR beta chain sequences, a statistical classification framework was built. A later analysis assigned V and J genes by comparing TCR nucleotide sequences with IMGT/GENE-DB human TR gene sequences. Using the TCRdist pipeline, a later analysis assigned CDR3 sequences along with most-parsimonious VDJ recombination scenarios. A later analysis defined each TCR beta chain by its CDR3 amino acid sequence plus V-gene family, and excluded reads lacking a unique V-gene family. As a way to deal with suspected cross-contamination and a sequencing artifact, a later analysis dropped roughly 600 nucleotide sequences that were highly shared and had low generation probability. A later analysis calculated a clonal expansion index for each public chain from normalized within-repertoire ranks of inferred template counts. Generation probabilities in a later analysis came from a VDJ recombination model fitted to out-of-frame rearrangements, and those results were checked against IGoR. A later analysis scored TCR-TCR, TCR-HLA and TCR-CMV co-occurrence with hypergeometric tests, applying a repertoire-size bias correction to TCR pairs. A later analysis estimated false discovery rates by permuting HLA or CMV assignments 20 times. In a later analysis, co-occurring TCRs were grouped using DBSCAN, with TCRdist sequence similarity added in when clustering inside HLA-allele-positive subsets. Co-occurrence clustering excluded repertoires with fewer than 30,000 or more than 120,000 public chains, plus five with anomalous nucleotide sharing. TCRdb carries this immuneACCESS record with in-frame sequences only. Its versions omit some clonotypes, under half of them owing to an unresolved V gene in the studies checked, with the rest unexplained. D and trimming were read from the DNA, whereas the V and J calls and clone size are those reported in that table. The sample's clone listing holds 140,000 to 150,000 clones. The ten largest clonotypes hold 0.96% of the sample.

The specimen was PBMCs. In this chain, TRBV19 is recombined with TRBJ2-1; the D segment could be TRBD1, given 6 matching bases. The TCR sequence derives from a male donor in good health and CMV-seronegative. The nucleotides read TGTGCCAGTAAGGGAAGGGGGTATGATGAGCAGTTCTTC. Translated, it gives CASKGRGYDEQFF.